This TCR beta chain appears in the sequencing data of a study of T-cell memory formation after mild COVID-19. Overall study: TCR clusters showed largely donor specificity.

This clonotype was seen at least ten times. Its antigen remains unidentified. Trimming shortened V by 4 bases and J by 1 base, and 9 bases separated the two germline ends. CDR1 is KGHDR and CDR2 is SFDVKD in the germline V gene. The CDR3 is 15 residues long. Study-level findings and limits: CD4/CD8 balance characterized clones contracting day 15 to 85, and CD4+ skew characterized later expanders.

UMIs and sample barcodes were carried by the TCR alpha and TCR beta cDNA libraries that 5'RACE produced using constant-segment primers. TCRdb fed the 5' RACE reads into MiXCR, producing one record per CDR3 protein. The repertoire holds around 400,000 distinct CDR3 sequences, 20% to 30% seen once, with roughly 9.7% in the top ten. The source of this sequence is an adult woman who had mild COVID-19 (a few samples of this study predate the infection). Cell type and time point are not known. Sequencing was performed on PBMCs or a T cell subset sorted from them (not recorded which). The genes are TRBV24-1 and TRBJ2-2; D gene ambiguous. CDR3 loop: CATSDLKLNTGELFF. Written as DNA, the CDR3 is TGTGCCACCAGTGACCTCAAGTTGAACACCGGGGAGCTGTTTTTT.